This TCR beta chain was found in a study of beta chain features in type 1 diabetes. Since all of the isolated RNA was reverse transcribed, expressed TCRB transcripts were what got sequenced. Here immunoSEQ multiplex PCR was the method, and the copy in TCRdb shows in-frame clones only, minus some. This table holds about 330,000 clones, about 10% found once. Donors contributed one heparinised blood draw apiece, averaging about 120 mL. From germline, CDR1 is GTSNPN and CDR2 SVGIG (reference sequence). The CDR3 has 11 amino acids. V was shortened by 3 bases and J by 7 bases, with 9 bases between the two germline ends. Ten or more counts support this clone.

This receptor was obtained from a woman aged 25 to 39 in good health. The chain has TRBV30 and TRBJ1-1; D is uncertain. Source material: naive CD4+ T cells from blood. This CDR3 reads CAWRYAGEAFF. CDR3 coding DNA: TGTGCCTGGAGATACGCGGGTGAAGCTTTCTTT. Full variable domain (missing parts from reference TRBV30 and TRBJ1-1): SQTIHQWPATLVQPVGSPLSLECTVEGTSNPNLYWYRQAAGRGLQLLFYSVGIGQISSEVPQNLSASRPQDRQFILSSKKLLLSDSGFYLCAWRYAGEAFFGQGTRLTVV.